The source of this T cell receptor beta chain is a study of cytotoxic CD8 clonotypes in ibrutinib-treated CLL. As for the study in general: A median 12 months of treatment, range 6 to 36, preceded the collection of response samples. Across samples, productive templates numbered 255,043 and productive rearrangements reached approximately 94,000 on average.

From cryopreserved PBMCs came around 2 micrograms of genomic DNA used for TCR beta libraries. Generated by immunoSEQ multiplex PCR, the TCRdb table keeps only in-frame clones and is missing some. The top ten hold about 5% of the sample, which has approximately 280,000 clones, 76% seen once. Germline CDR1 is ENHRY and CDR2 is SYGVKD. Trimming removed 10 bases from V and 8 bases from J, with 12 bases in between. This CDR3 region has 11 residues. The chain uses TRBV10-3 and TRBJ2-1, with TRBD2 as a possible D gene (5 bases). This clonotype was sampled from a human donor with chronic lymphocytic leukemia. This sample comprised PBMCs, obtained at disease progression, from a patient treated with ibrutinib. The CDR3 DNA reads TGTGCCACCTCACTAGGGTATGAGCAGTTCTTC. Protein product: CATSLGYEQFF.